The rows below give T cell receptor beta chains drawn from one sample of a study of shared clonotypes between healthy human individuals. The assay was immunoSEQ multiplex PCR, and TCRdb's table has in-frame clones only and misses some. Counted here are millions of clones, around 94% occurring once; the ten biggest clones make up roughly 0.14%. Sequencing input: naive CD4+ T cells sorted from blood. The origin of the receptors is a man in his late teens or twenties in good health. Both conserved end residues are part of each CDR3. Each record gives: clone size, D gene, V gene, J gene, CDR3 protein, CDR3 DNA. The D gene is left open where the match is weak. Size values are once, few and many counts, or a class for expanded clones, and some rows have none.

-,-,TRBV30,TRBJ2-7,CAWTFGRHSYEQYF,TGTGCCTGGACCTTTGGGCGGCACTCCTACGAGCAGTACTTC
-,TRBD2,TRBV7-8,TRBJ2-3,CASSHGTSGTDTQYF,TGTGCCAGCAGCCACGGGACTAGCGGCACGGATACGCAGTATTTT
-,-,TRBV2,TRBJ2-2,CASKQENTGELFF,TGTGCCAGTAAACAGGAGAACACCGGGGAGCTGTTTTTT
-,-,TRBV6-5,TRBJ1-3,CASSPHSGNTIYF,TGTGCCAGCAGTCCCCACTCTGGAAACACCATATATTTT
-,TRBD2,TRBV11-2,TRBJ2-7,CASSPGLAAAYEQYF,TGTGCCAGCAGCCCGGGACTAGCGGCCGCCTACGAGCAGTACTTC
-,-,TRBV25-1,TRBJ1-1,CASSLTGRNTEAFF,TGTGCCAGCAGTCTCACAGGGCGGAACACTGAAGCTTTCTTT
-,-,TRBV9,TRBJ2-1,CASSVEGTAYNEQFF,TGTGCCAGCAGCGTAGAAGGGACCGCTTACAATGAGCAGTTCTTC
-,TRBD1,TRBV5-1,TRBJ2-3,CASSILTGSTDTQYF,TGCGCCAGCAGCATCTTGACAGGGAGCACAGATACGCAGTATTTT
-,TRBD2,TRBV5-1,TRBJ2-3,CASSPPTSGGADTQYF,TGCGCCAGCAGCCCACCGACTAGCGGGGGAGCAGATACGCAGTATTTT
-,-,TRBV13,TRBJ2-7,CASSKPTDRSYEQYF,TGTGCCAGCAGCAAGCCGACAGACCGCTCCTACGAGCAGTACTTC
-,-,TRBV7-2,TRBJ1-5,CASSLVVGGQAVIPQHF,TGTGCCAGCAGCTTAGTGGTGGGGGGGCAGGCTGTGATTCCCCAGCATTTT
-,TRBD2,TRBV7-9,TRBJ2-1,CASSLGLAGGRAGSEQFF,TGTGCCAGCAGCTTGGGACTAGCGGGAGGCAGAGCGGGGTCTGAGCAGTTCTTC
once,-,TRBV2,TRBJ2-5,CASSDWGKETQYF,TGTGCCAGCAGTGATTGGGGAAAAGAGACCCAGTACTTC
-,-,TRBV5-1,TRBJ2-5,CASSERSGAQETQYF,TGCGCCAGCAGCGAACGCTCCGGGGCCCAAGAGACCCAGTACTTC